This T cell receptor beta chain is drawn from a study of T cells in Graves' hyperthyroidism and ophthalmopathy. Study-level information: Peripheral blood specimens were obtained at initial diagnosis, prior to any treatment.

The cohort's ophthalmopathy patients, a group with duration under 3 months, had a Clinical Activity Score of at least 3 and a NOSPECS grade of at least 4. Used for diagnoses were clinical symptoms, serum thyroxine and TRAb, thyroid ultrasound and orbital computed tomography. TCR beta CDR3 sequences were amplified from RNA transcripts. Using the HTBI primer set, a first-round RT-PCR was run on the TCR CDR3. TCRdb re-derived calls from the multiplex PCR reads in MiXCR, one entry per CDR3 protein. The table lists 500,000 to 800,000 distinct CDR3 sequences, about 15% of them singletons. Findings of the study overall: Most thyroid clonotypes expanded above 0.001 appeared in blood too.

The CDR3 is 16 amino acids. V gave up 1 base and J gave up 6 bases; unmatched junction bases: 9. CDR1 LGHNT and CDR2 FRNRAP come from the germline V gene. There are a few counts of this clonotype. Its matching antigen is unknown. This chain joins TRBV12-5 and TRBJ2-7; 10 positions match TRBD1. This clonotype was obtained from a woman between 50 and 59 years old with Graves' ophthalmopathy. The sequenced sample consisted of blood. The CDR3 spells CASGLGRGTGESEQYF. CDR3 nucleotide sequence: TGTGCTAGTGGTTTGGGTAGGGGGACAGGGGAATCCGAGCAGTACTTC.